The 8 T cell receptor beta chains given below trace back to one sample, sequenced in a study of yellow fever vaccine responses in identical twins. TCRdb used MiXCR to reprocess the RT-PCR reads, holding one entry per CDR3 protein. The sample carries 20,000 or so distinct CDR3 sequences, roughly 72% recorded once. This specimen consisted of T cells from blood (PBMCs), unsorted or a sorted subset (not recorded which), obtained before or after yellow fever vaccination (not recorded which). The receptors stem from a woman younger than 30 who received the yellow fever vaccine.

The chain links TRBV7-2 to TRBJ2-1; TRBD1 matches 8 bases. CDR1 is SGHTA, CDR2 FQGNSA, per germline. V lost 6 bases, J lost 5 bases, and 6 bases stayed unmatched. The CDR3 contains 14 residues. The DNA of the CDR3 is TGTGCCAGCAGGGACAGGGTTGTCCACAATGAGCAGTTCTTC. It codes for CASRDRVVHNEQFF.

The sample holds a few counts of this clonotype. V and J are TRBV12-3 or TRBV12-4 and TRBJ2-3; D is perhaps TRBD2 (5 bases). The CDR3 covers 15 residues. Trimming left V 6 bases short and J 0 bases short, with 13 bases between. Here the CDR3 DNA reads TGTGCCAGCAGCCTACGCAGCGGAAGCACAGATACGCAGTATTTT. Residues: CASSLRSGSTDTQYF.

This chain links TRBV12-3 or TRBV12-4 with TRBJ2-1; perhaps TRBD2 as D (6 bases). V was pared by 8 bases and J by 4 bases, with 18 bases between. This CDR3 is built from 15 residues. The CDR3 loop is CASLSSGLTYNEQFF. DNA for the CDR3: TGTGCCAGCCTTAGTAGCGGACTTACTTACAATGAGCAGTTCTTC.

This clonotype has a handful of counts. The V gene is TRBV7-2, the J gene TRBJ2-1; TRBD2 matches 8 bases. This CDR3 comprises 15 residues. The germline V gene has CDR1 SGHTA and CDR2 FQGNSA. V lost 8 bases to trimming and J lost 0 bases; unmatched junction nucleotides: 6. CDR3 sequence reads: CASLSGTHSYNEQFF. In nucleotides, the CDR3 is TGTGCCAGCCTTAGCGGGACCCACTCCTACAATGAGCAGTTCTTC.

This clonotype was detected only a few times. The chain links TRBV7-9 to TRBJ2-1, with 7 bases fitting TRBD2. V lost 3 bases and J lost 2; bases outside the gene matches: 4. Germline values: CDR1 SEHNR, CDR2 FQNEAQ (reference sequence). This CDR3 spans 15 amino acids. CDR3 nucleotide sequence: TGTGCCAGCAGCTTTGTGGGACTAACCTACAATGAGCAGTTCTTC. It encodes CASSFVGLTYNEQFF. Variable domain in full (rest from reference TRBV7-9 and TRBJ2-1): DTGVSQNPRHKITKRGQNVTFRCDPISEHNRLYWYRQTLGQGPEFLTYFQNEAQLEKSRLLSDRFSAERPKGSFSTLEIQRTEQGDSAMYLCASSFVGLTYNEQFFGPGTRLTVL.

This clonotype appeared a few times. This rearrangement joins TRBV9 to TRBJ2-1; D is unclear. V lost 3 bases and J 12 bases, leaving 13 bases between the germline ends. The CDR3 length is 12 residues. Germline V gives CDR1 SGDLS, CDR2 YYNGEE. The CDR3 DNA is TGTGCCAGCAGCGCCAACCTGGGTGTGCAGTTCTTC. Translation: CASSANLGVQFF.

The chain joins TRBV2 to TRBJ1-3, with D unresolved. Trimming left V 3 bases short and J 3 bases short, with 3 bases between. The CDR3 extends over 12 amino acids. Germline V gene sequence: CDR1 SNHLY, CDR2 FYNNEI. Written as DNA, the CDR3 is TGTGCCAGCAGTGACGTTGGAAACACCATATATTTT. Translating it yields CASSDVGNTIYF.

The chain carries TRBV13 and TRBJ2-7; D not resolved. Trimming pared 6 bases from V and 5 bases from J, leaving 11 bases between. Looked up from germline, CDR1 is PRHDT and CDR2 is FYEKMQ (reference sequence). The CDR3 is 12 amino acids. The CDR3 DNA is TGTGCCAGCAGACCCATTATTAACGAGCAGTACTTC. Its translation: CASRPIINEQYF. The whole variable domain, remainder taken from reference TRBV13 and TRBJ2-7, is AAGVIQSPRHLIKEKRETATLKCYPIPRHDTVYWYQQGPGQDPQFLISFYEKMQSDKGSIPDRFSAQQFSDYHSELNMSSLELGDSALYFCASRPIINEQYFGPGTRLTVT.